A single sample is the source of the 10 T cell receptor beta chains below, sequenced in a study of blood T cell repertoires in COVID-19. Generated by immunoSEQ multiplex PCR, the TCRdb table keeps only in-frame clones and is missing some. The sample has about 200,000 clones; about 86% are singletons. The sequenced sample consisted of PBMCs or T cells enriched from blood (not recorded which). Receptors originate from a woman in her 30s who had been exposed to COVID-19.

In its sample, this clone was seen a few times. The chain has TRBV5-1 and TRBJ2-1; 7 bases are shared with TRBD2. In germline, CDR1 is SGHRS, CDR2 YFSETQ. CDR3 length: 14 residues. V gave up 0 bases and J gave up 7 bases; unmatched junction bases: 4. CDR3 coding DNA: TGCGCCAGCAGCTTGGATCCAGCGGGGAATGAGCAGTTCTTC. It specifies CASSLDPAGNEQFF.

The gene calls are TRBV24-1 and TRBJ2-7; no clear D. Germline loops: CDR1 KGHDR, CDR2 SFDVKD. V lost 2 bases and J lost 9, with 10 bases in between. The length of the CDR3 is 12 residues. CDR3 coding DNA: TGTGCCACCAGTGATTCTTACGAGGCGCAGTACTTC. The encoded protein is CATSDSYEAQYF.

This clone has just one count. The chain uses TRBV11-2 and TRBJ1-2; 8 nucleotides match TRBD1. The V segment lost 5 bases and the J segment 3 bases; nucleotides outside the gene matches: 5. The CDR3 spans 14 residues. Per germline, CDR1 SGHAT and CDR2 FQNNGV. The CDR3 sequence: CASSPTGADYGYTF. The DNA for the CDR3 is TGTGCCAGCAGCCCGACAGGGGCGGACTATGGCTACACCTTC.

This clone appeared once. This chain links TRBV9 with TRBJ1-1; D is unclear. This CDR3 comprises 12 residues. CDR1 and CDR2 (germline): SGDLS, YYNGEE. The V gene lost 0 bases and the J gene lost 5 bases, with 5 bases spanning the gap. The CDR3 region has the DNA TGTGCCAGCAGCGTAGATCAAACTGAAGCTTTCTTT. This sequence encodes CASSVDQTEAFF.

The chain employs TRBV6-1 and TRBJ2-7, with TRBD1 identical over 7 bases. The CDR3 contains 14 residues. Germline V gene sequence: CDR1 MNHNS, CDR2 SASEGT. Germline trimming cut 3 bases from V and 4 bases from J; bases unmatched to any gene: 6. CDR3 DNA: TGTGCCAGCAGTGACCGGGACAGACTGTACGAGCAGTACTTC. This encodes CASSDRDRLYEQYF.

This clone has a handful of counts. V is TRBV11-2 and J is TRBJ1-1; 8 positions agree with TRBD1. V lost 0 bases and J lost 8; bases outside the gene matches: 5. The CDR3 length is 14 residues. Germline-derived CDR1 and CDR2 are SGHAT and FQNNGV. The CDR3 DNA sequence: TGTGCCAGCAGCTTAGATGGGACAGGTGCCGAAGCTTTCTTT. This codes for CASSLDGTGAEAFF.

The chain is built from TRBV30 and TRBJ1-2, with TRBD1 as a possible D gene (5 bases). Trimming took 4 bases from V and 4 from J, leaving 10 bases between them. Germline values: CDR1 GTSNPN, CDR2 SVGIG (reference sequence). This CDR3 has 12 residues. The CDR3, as DNA: TGTGCCTGGATAGGGGCTAGCTATGGCTACACCTTC. Residues: CAWIGASYGYTF.

The J gene is TRBJ2-4, the V gene TRBV5-6, with D tentatively TRBD1 (6 bases). Germline CDR1 SGHDT, CDR2 YYEEEE. This CDR3 contains 17 residues. Trimming stripped 4 bases from V and 0 bases from J, with 17 bases between. This CDR3 reads CASSRLLGAGAKNIQYF. For the CDR3, the DNA is TGTGCCAGCAGCCGGCTGTTGGGGGCTGGAGCCAAAAACATTCAGTACTTC.

The V and J genes are TRBV15 and TRBJ1-2; D gene ambiguous. From germline, CDR1 is LNHNV and CDR2 YYDKDF (reference sequence). Trimming removed 2 bases from V and 8 bases from J, with 12 bases in between. The CDR3 loop spans 13 amino acids. Written as DNA, the CDR3 is TGTGCCACCAGCAGACTTACAGCGGAAGGCTACACCTTC. This codes for CATSRLTAEGYTF.

V is TRBV6-5 and J is TRBJ2-7; the match to TRBD2 covers 12 bases. The CDR3 runs 15 residues. Losses at the gene ends were 6 bases for V and 4 bases for J; bases not matched to a gene: 7. Germline assignment: CDR1 MNHEY and CDR2 SVGAGI. CDR3 bases: TGTGCCAGCAGCCGTGGACTAGCGGGGTCATACGAGCAGTACTTC. Translated: CASSRGLAGSYEQYF.